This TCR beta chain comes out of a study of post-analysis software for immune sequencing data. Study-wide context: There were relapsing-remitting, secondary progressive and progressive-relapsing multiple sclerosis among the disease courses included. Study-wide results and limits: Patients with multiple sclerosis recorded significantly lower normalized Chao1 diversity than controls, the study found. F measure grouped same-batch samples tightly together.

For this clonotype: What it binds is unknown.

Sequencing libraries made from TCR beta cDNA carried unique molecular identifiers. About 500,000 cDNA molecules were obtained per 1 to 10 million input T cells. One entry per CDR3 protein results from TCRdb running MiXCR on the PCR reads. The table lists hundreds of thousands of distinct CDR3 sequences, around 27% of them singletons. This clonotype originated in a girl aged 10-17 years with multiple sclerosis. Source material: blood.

The DNA for the CDR3 is TGTGCCAGCAGCTGGGGGACAGGGGATTCACCCCTCCACTTT. Translated, it gives CASSWGTGDSPLHF. V usage is TRBV12-3 or TRBV12-4 and J usage is TRBJ1-6, with 10 positions matching TRBD1. The CDR3 runs 14 residues. The V and J ends lost 6 bases and 8 bases, in that order; junction bases with no gene match: 4.